A single sample is the source of the 9 T cell receptor beta chains below, sequenced in a study of blood T cell repertoires in COVID-19. TCRdb's table, derived via immunoSEQ multiplex PCR, lists solely in-frame clones and lacks some. The profile covers 430,000 or so clones, with around nine tenths appearing a single time and 0.7% to 0.85% taken by the ten largest. Source material: peripheral blood. The receptors were gathered from a man between 18 and 35 years old with COVID-19, enrolled during active disease.

The gene calls are TRBV29-1 and TRBJ1-6; D gene uncertain. The CDR3 extends over 12 amino acids. The V gene's germline CDR1 is SQVTM and CDR2 ANQGSEA. Deletions cut 4 bases from V and 9 bases from J, with 10 bases between. The CDR3 nucleotides are TGCAGCGTTGCCACCCCGGGTTCACCCCTCCACTTT. Amino acids: CSVATPGSPLHF.

The chain recombines TRBV2 with TRBJ2-1, with a tentative D call TRBD2 (6 bases). The CDR3 spans 15 residues. In germline, CDR1 is SNHLY, CDR2 FYNNEI. The germline V and J ends were trimmed by 4 bases and 2 bases, with 12 bases remaining between them. DNA of the CDR3: TGTGCCAGCAGTGGCGAGCGGGCGCCCTACAATGAGCAGTTCTTC. This codes for CASSGERAPYNEQFF.

V and J are TRBV27 and TRBJ2-7, with unresolved D. V lost 5 bases and J 3 bases, leaving 17 bases between the germline ends. Germline V gene sequence: CDR1 MNHEY, CDR2 SMNVEV (reference sequence). This CDR3 comprises 15 residues. CDR3 in DNA: TGTGCCAGCAGTCCACGGATCTCCAGACTCTACGAGCAGTACTTC. Translation: CASSPRISRLYEQYF.

The gene calls are TRBV11-3 and TRBJ2-1, with D possibly matching TRBD1 (5 bases). Germline loops: CDR1 SGHNT, CDR2 YENEEA. Trimming stripped 5 bases from V and 0 bases from J, with 8 bases between. The CDR3 totals 14 residues. The CDR3 spells CASSRQGSYNEQFF. CDR3 DNA: TGTGCCAGCAGCCGGCAGGGCTCCTACAATGAGCAGTTCTTC.

The chain links TRBV2 to TRBJ1-2; D is perhaps TRBD1 (6 bases). The CDR3 contains 15 residues. Between the trimmed V and J ends, which lost 6 bases and 4 bases, there was a span of 18 bases. CDR1 SNHLY and CDR2 FYNNEI come from the germline V gene. The DNA for the CDR3 is TGTGCCAGCAGCGTTGACAGGACACGGTTCTATGGCTACACCTTC. Protein sequence: CASSVDRTRFYGYTF. Combining the CDR3 with reference TRBV2 and TRBJ1-2 gives the whole variable domain EPEVTQTPSHQVTQMGQEVILRCVPISNHLYFYWYRQILGQKVEFLVSFYNNEISEKSEIFDDQFSVERPDGSNFTLKIRSTKLEDSAMYFCASSVDRTRFYGYTFGSGTRLTVV.

The table lists this clone with a few counts. This chain uses TRBV7-9 with TRBJ1-3; TRBD1 matches at 7 bases. This CDR3 contains 13 residues. V shed 3 bases and J 4 bases; nucleotides not matched to a gene: 0. The germline V gene encodes CDR1 SEHNR and CDR2 FQNEAQ (reference sequence). The CDR3 DNA follows: TGTGCCAGCAGCTTGGACAGGGGAAACACCATATATTTT. As protein: CASSLDRGNTIYF.

This chain connects TRBV29-1 to TRBJ2-1; 8 nucleotides agree with TRBD2. In germline, CDR1 is SQVTM, CDR2 ANQGSEA. This CDR3 has 15 amino acids. Losses at the gene ends were 7 bases for V and 0 bases for J; bases not matched to a gene: 8. The DNA for the CDR3 is TGCAGCGGTAATAGCGGGGTTTACTCCTACAATGAGCAGTTCTTC. Residues: CSGNSGVYSYNEQFF.

This clone was counted between two and nine times. The gene calls are TRBV19 and TRBJ2-7; D might be TRBD2 (6 bases). Trimming cost V 4 bases and J 0 bases, with 10 bases left between them. Germline CDR1 is LNHDA and CDR2 is SQIVND (reference sequence). The CDR3 totals 14 residues. The CDR3 DNA sequence: TGTGCCAGTAGTAGCGGGGCGAGCTCCTACGAGCAGTACTTC. Protein product: CASSSGASSYEQYF.

The chain recombines TRBV30 with TRBJ1-1; no reliable D call. The CDR3 has 13 residues. Trimming pared 2 bases from V and 13 bases from J, leaving 20 bases between. In germline, CDR1 is GTSNPN, CDR2 SVGIG (reference sequence). The CDR3 DNA follows: TGTGCCTGGAGTTGGAGCGGATCAAGGGTCGTTTTCTTT. This codes for CAWSWSGSRVVFF.